This TCR beta chain was recovered during a study of blood T cell repertoires in COVID-19. Data came from immunoSEQ multiplex PCR; TCRdb stores just in-frame clones and leaves some out. Of 70,000 or so clones detected, over 80% appear once; the ten largest clones hold roughly 6.2%. The sample consisted of peripheral blood. The origin of this receptor is a woman at least 80 years old with active COVID-19.

CDR3 nucleotides: TGTGCCAGCAGCCAAACGGGAGGCCGCACAGATACGCAGTATTTT. Residues: CASSQTGGRTDTQYF. The V call is TRBV28, the J call TRBJ2-3; 7 bases align to TRBD2. Germline V gene lookup returns CDR1 MDHEN and CDR2 SYDVKM. The V segment lost 6 bases and the J segment 1 base; nucleotides outside the gene matches: 7. CDR3 length equals 15 residues. The full variable domain, completed using reference TRBV28 and TRBJ2-3, is DVKVTQSSRYLVKRTGEKVFLECVQDMDHENMFWYRQDPGLGLRLIYFSYDVKMKEKGDIPEGYSVSREKKERFSLILESASTNQTSMYLCASSQTGGRTDTQYFGPGTRLTVL.